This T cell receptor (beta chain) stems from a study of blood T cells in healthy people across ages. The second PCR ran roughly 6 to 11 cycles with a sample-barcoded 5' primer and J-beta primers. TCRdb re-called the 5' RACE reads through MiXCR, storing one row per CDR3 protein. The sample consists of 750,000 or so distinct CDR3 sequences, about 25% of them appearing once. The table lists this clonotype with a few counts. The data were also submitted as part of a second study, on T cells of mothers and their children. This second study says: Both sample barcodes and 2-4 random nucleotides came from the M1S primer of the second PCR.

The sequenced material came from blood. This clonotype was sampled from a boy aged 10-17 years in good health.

CDR3 sequence (DNA): TGCAGTGCGGAGCTAGCGGGGGGCCCCACAGATACGCAGTATTTT. Translated, it gives CSAELAGGPTDTQYF. The rearrangement joins TRBV20-1 to TRBJ2-3, with 11 bases fitting TRBD2. Germline-derived CDR1 and CDR2 are DFQATT and SNEGSKA (reference sequence). There are 15 residues in the CDR3. With 6 bases clipped from V and 2 bases from J, the junction kept 7 bases outside the gene matches.